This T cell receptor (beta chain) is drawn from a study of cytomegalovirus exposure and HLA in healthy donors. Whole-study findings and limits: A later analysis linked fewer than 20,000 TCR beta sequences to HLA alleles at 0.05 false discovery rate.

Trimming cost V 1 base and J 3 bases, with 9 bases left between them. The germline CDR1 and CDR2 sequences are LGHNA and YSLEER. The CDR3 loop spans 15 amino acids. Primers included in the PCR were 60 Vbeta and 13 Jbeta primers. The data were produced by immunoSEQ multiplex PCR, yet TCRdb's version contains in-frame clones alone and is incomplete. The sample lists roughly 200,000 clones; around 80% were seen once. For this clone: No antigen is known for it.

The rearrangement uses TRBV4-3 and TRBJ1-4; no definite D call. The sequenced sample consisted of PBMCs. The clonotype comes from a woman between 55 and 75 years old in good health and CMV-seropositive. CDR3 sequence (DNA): TGCGCCAGCAGCCAAGGGAACAGCCCTAATGAAAAACTGTTTTTT. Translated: CASSQGNSPNEKLFF.